Below, 11 T cell receptor beta chains from the same sample are listed, as sequenced in a study of post-analysis software for immune sequencing data. Study outcomes and limitations: Comparison of patients with controls showed five TRBV segments more frequent in patients, TRBV5-6, TRBV5-1 and TRBV20-1 among them.

No antigen has been assigned to these receptors. Carried by the TCR beta cDNA libraries were unique molecular identifiers. In TCRdb, the PCR reads were re-called with MiXCR into one record per CDR3 protein. The sample records hundreds of thousands of distinct CDR3 sequences, 55% to 70% being singletons. Sequences were obtained from blood. The receptors originated from a girl aged 2-10 years with multiple sclerosis.

This clonotype was counted only a few times. V usage is TRBV29-1 and J usage is TRBJ1-2; perhaps TRBD1 as D (5 bases). CDR3 size: 13 residues. V lost 2 bases and J 3 bases, leaving 10 bases between the germline ends. Germline assignment: CDR1 SQVTM and CDR2 ANQGSEA. The chain's CDR3 is CSVESSQDYGYTF. For the CDR3, the DNA is TGCAGCGTTGAATCTTCACAGGACTATGGCTACACCTTC.

The V call is TRBV12-3 or TRBV12-4, the J call TRBJ1-2, with 8 bases lining up with TRBD1. V lost 7 bases and J lost 4; bases outside the gene matches: 5. The CDR3 runs to 13 residues. CDR3 region: CASTLDRAYGYTF. In DNA, the CDR3 is TGTGCCAGCACCCTGGACAGGGCCTATGGCTACACCTTC.

This chain joins TRBV5-1 and TRBJ1-2, with no clear D. Germline-derived CDR1 and CDR2 are SGHRS and YFSETQ. The CDR3 sequence is 15 residues long. V gave up 3 bases and J gave up 0 bases, with 12 bases separating them. The chain's CDR3 is CASSWSRSSNYGYTF. The CDR3, as DNA: TGCGCCAGCAGCTGGTCCAGATCCTCTAACTATGGCTACACCTTC.

V usage is TRBV3-1 and J usage is TRBJ2-7; D is uncertain. The CDR3 runs to 13 residues. Germline V gives CDR1 LGHDT, CDR2 YNNKEL (reference sequence). Deletions cut 4 bases from V and 3 bases from J, with 10 bases between. The DNA of the CDR3 is TGTGCCAGCAGCCGCCCCCCAAACTACGAGCAGTACTTC. It codes for CASSRPPNYEQYF.

The gene calls are TRBV10-3 and TRBJ2-3; D is perhaps TRBD1 (8 bases). The V and J ends lost 9 bases and 3 bases respectively, with 19 bases between them. This CDR3 is built from 15 residues. Germline CDR1 and CDR2: ENHRY and SYGVKD. CDR3 sequence (DNA): TGTGCCATGCACCCTGGACAGGGAGGGACAGATACGCAGTATTTT. This encodes CAMHPGQGGTDTQYF.

In its sample, this clonotype was seen once. This chain joins TRBV19 and TRBJ1-2, with 7 bases aligning to TRBD1. The V and J ends lost 5 bases and 0 bases, in that order; junction bases with no gene match: 12. The CDR3 totals 17 residues. Germline CDR1 is LNHDA and CDR2 is SQIVND (reference sequence). This chain's CDR3 is CASSPMTGTSPNYGYTF. The DNA for the CDR3 is TGTGCCAGTAGTCCGATGACAGGGACATCGCCTAACTATGGCTACACCTTC.

CDR3: CASSYRQGSGYTF. The CDR3 DNA follows: TGTGCCAGCAGTTATAGGCAGGGCAGTGGCTACACCTTC. The rearrangement joins TRBV6-5 to TRBJ1-2, with D possibly TRBD1 on 5 matching bases. Trimming pared 3 bases from V and 7 bases from J, leaving 12 bases between. The CDR3 has 13 amino acids. CDR1 MNHEY and CDR2 SVGAGI come from the germline V gene.

V is TRBV2 and J is TRBJ1-5; possibly TRBD1 for D (6 bases). This CDR3 is built from 13 residues. With 7 bases removed from V and 6 bases from J, the gap between germline ends came to 13 bases. The germline V gene has CDR1 SNHLY and CDR2 FYNNEI. The CDR3, as DNA: TGTGCCAGCAACGGCAGGGGAGGTCAGCCCCAGCATTTT. It translates to CASNGRGGQPQHF.

V is TRBV12-3 or TRBV12-4 and J is TRBJ2-5; TRBD1 is a possible D gene (6 bases). With the DNA end fitting TRBJ2-7 better, the J assignment may be wrong. This CDR3 has 16 amino acids. CDR3 region: CASSLGKLGRGGEQYF. The DNA of the CDR3 is TGTGCCAGCAGTTTAGGCAAGCTGGGCAGGGGTGGCGAGCAGTACTTC.

The V gene is TRBV7-2, the J gene TRBJ2-3; 7 bases map to TRBD2. From germline, CDR1 is SGHTA and CDR2 FQGNSA. The CDR3 is 15 residues long. Trimming removed 1 base from V and 5 bases from J; junction bases left unmatched: 6. CDR3 sequence (DNA): TGTGCCAGCAGCTTAGGGGACTACTCCCTAGATACGCAGTATTTT. Translating gives CASSLGDYSLDTQYF.

The genes are TRBV11-2 and TRBJ2-5; a weak D match, TRBD2 (5 bases). CDR1 and CDR2 from the germline V gene are SGHAT and FQNNGV. The CDR3 covers 13 residues. The V gene lost 2 bases and the J gene lost 5 bases, with 9 bases spanning the gap. The CDR3 region has the DNA TGTGCCAGCAGCTTATCAGCGGAGGAGACCCAGTACTTC. The encoded protein is CASSLSAEETQYF.